The sequence of this TCR beta chain was determined in a study of graft-versus-host responses after intestinal transplantation. Study findings and constraints: Within the allografts of patients who had graft-donor T cell macrochimerism, graft-versus-host to host-versus-graft clonal ratios were high.

Germline assignment: CDR1 SGHRS and CDR2 YFSETQ. The CDR3 runs to 15 residues. V lost 1 base, J lost 5 bases, and 16 bases lay in between. As to this clone: Antigen unknown.

The assay was immunoSEQ multiplex PCR, and TCRdb's table has in-frame clones only and misses some. The data show tens of thousands of clones, 93% seen once. The starting material was unstimulated CD8+ T cells sorted from spleen or lymph node cells, obtained before transplant. The sequence was obtained from a human donor who was the organ donor for an intestinal transplant. The chain carries TRBV5-1 and TRBJ2-7; D might be TRBD2 (7 bases). Here the CDR3 reads CASSLHPRGGNEQYF. The CDR3 nucleotides are TGCGCCAGCAGCTTGCACCCCAGGGGAGGGAACGAGCAGTACTTC. The whole variable domain, filled in from reference TRBV5-1 and TRBJ2-7, reads KAGVTQTPRYLIKTRGQQVTLSCSPISGHRSVSWYQQTPGQGLQFLFEYFSETQRNKGNFPGRFSGRQFSNSRSEMNVSTLELGDSALYLCASSLHPRGGNEQYFGPGTRLTVT.